Below, 20 T cell receptor beta chains from the same sample are listed, as sequenced in a study of T cell clusters in autoimmune cytopenias. One tube held mixed TRB-A and TRB-B primer pools for touch-down PCR. Using the multiplex PCR reads, TCRdb records one entry per CDR3 protein without DNA. The table gives about 5,600 distinct CDR3 sequences; the top ten clones make up 2.5% to 3.5% of it. Approximately 36,000 genome equivalents of blood DNA were amplified for TRB. The data also belong to a second study, concerning T cell repertoires in aging, cancer and after chemotherapy.

The material sequenced was peripheral blood. All receptors come from a human donor in good health.

This clonotype is identified as medium-sized from frequency. The chain combines TRBV29-1 with TRBJ1-1; TCRdb selects TRBD1, and the lack of DNA leaves this call unchecked. Germline V CDR1 and CDR2: SQVTM, ANQGSEA. The CDR3 loop spans 13 amino acids. This chain's CDR3 is CSVEGGGYSEAFF. The full variable domain, its missing parts supplied by reference TRBV29-1 and TRBJ1-1, is SAVISQKPSRDICQRGTSLTIQCQVDSQVTMMFWYRQQPGQSLTLIATANQGSEATYESGFVIDKFPISRPNLTFSTLTVSNMSPEDSSIYLCSVEGGGYSEAFFGQGTRLTVV.

In terms of frequency, this clonotype is medium-sized. This sequence joins TRBV6-5 and TRBJ2-2. The CDR3 has 12 amino acids. Germline CDR1 reads MNHEY; CDR2 reads SVGAGI. The CDR3 sequence: CATGRRTGELFF.

Its frequency marks this clonotype as medium-sized (0.01 to 0.1%). J is TRBJ2-5 and V is TRBV5-5; the D call from TCRdb, TRBD1, cannot be confirmed without DNA. Germline CDR1 reads SGHKS; CDR2 reads YYEKEE (reference sequence). This CDR3 has 15 residues. The CDR3 sequence: CASSQVRGVGETQYF.

This sequence joins TRBV6-5 and TRBJ1-1. The CDR3 sequence is 17 residues long. Germline assignment: CDR1 MNHEY and CDR2 SVGAGI. The CDR3 sequence: CASSYPIPGGGYTEAFF.

Considering frequency, this clonotype is medium-sized. This sequence joins TRBV6-2 or TRBV6-3 and TRBJ2-5; absent DNA, TCRdb's TRBD2 call cannot be checked. Germline CDR1 is MNHEY and CDR2 is SVGEGT. The CDR3 contains 17 residues. This CDR3 is CASSYGRTSGGGETQYF.

The V and J genes are TRBV7-6 and TRBJ2-3; with no DNA, the TCRdb D assignment of TRBD2 cannot be verified. CDR1 is SGHVS, CDR2 FNYEAQ, per germline. The CDR3 consists of 15 residues. CDR3: CASSSPGPPPDTQYF.

The V call is TRBV27, the J call TRBJ1-6. Germline V gene sequence: CDR1 MNHEY, CDR2 SMNVEV (reference sequence). CDR3 length: 13 residues. The CDR3 spells CASSSPYNSPLHF.

Its frequency marks this clonotype as medium-sized. The rearrangement joins TRBV30 to TRBJ1-2; TCRdb designates TRBD1, a call that cannot be tested without DNA. The germline gives CDR1 GTSNPN, CDR2 SVGIG (reference sequence). CDR3 length: 13 amino acids. The CDR3 reads CAWAARASNGYTF.

This clonotype ranks as medium-sized in terms of frequency. V gene TRBV15 combines with J gene TRBJ2-3; no DNA is available, so the TRBD2 call from TCRdb remains unchecked. The CDR3 consists of 17 residues. Germline lookup yields CDR1 LNHNV and CDR2 YYDKDF (reference sequence). The CDR3 loop is CATSSSLASGGTDTQYF.

This clonotype is classed as medium-sized by frequency. This chain's CDR3 is CASSPGGITEAFF. The chain couples TRBV5-5 to TRBJ1-1; TCRdb returns TRBD1, unconfirmable since there is no DNA. The CDR3 covers 13 residues. Germline V gene sequence: CDR1 SGHKS, CDR2 YYEKEE (reference sequence).

Judged by frequency, this clonotype is medium-sized (0.01 to 0.1%). The CDR3 loop is CASSETSGSYNEQFF. The chain recombines TRBV5-4 with TRBJ2-1; TCRdb lists TRBD2, though no DNA is available to test this call. The CDR3 is 15 residues long. Germline assignment: CDR1 SGHNT and CDR2 YYREEE (reference sequence). The variable domain in full, with the rest retrieved from reference TRBV5-4 and TRBJ2-1, is ETGVTQSPTHLIKTRGQQVTLRCSSQSGHNTVSWYQQALGQGPQFIFQYYREEENGRGNFPPRFSGLQFPNYSSELNVNALELDDSALYLCASSETSGSYNEQFFGPGTRLTVL.

In terms of frequency, this clonotype is medium-sized. V and J are TRBV5-4 and TRBJ2-1; TCRdb returns TRBD1, unconfirmable since there is no DNA. The CDR3 sequence is 15 residues long. Germline lookup yields CDR1 SGHNT and CDR2 YYREEE (reference sequence). The CDR3: CASSLEQAPRNEQFF.

The gene calls are TRBV18 and TRBJ2-7; TCRdb gives TRBD1 as the D gene, but with no DNA this cannot be confirmed. Germline lookup yields CDR1 KGHSH and CDR2 LQKENI. CDR3 length: 16 residues. CDR3 loop: CASSPIRTGGENEQYF.

This clonotype shows up as medium-sized by frequency. This sequence joins TRBV15 and TRBJ2-3; TCRdb indicates TRBD1, and absent DNA this call remains unverified. CDR1 LNHNV and CDR2 YYDKDF come from the germline V gene (reference sequence). The CDR3 runs 15 residues. CDR3 in amino acids: CATSREGRGADTQYF. Full variable domain (remainder filled in from reference TRBV15 and TRBJ2-3): DAMVIQNPRYQVTQFGKPVTLSCSQTLNHNVMYWYQQKSSQAPKLLFHYYDKDFNNEADTPDNFQSRRPNTSFCFLDIRSPGLGDTAMYLCATSREGRGADTQYFGPGTRLTVL.

CDR3: CASSLPPQGYGYTF. The chain has TRBV7-2 and TRBJ1-2; the D call from TCRdb, TRBD1, cannot be confirmed without DNA. The CDR3 consists of 14 residues. CDR1 and CDR2 from the germline V gene are SGHTA and FQGNSA.

The rearrangement uses TRBV5-1 and TRBJ1-4; TCRdb names TRBD1, which stays unverified in the absence of DNA. Germline CDR1 and CDR2: SGHRS and YFSETQ. This CDR3 contains 14 residues. The CDR3 loop is CASSRDRGNEKLFF.

This sequence joins TRBV6-5 and TRBJ1-2; TCRdb proposes TRBD1, but this gene call is untestable without DNA. The germline CDR1 and CDR2 sequences are MNHEY and SVGAGI. CDR3 length: 13 amino acids. The CDR3 region is CSSSEGGVYGYTF.

Measured by frequency, this clonotype is medium-sized. This chain joins TRBV19 and TRBJ2-1. There are 14 residues in the CDR3. Germline CDR1 reads LNHDA; CDR2 reads SQIVND (reference sequence). CDR3 residues: CASSIKSTKNEQFF.

The gene calls are TRBV5-1 and TRBJ2-7. The germline V gene has CDR1 SGHRS and CDR2 YFSETQ. The CDR3 covers 13 residues. CDR3 region: CASSLEGRYEQYF.

This rearrangement joins TRBV5-4 to TRBJ2-1; TCRdb's assignment of TRBD2 cannot be checked, as there is no DNA. The length of the CDR3 is 16 residues. CDR1 SGHNT and CDR2 YYREEE come from the germline V gene (reference sequence). This chain's CDR3 is CASSGLSSGRVNEQFF.